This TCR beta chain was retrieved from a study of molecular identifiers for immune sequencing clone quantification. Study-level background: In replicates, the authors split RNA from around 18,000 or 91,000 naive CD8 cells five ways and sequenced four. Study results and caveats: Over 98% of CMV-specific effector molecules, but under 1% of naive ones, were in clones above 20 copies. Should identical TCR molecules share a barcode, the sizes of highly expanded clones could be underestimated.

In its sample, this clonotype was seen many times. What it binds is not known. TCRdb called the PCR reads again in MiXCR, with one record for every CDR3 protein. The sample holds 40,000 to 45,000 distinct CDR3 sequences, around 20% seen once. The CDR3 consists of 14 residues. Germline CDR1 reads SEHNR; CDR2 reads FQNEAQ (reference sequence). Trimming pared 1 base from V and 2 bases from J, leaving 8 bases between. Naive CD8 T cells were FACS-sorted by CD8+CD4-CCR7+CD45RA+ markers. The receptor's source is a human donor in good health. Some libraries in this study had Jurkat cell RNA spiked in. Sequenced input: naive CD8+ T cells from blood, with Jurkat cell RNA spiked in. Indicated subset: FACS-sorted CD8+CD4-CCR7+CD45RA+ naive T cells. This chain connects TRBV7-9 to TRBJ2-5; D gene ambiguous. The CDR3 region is CASSLVVQQETQYF. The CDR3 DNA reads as TGTGCCAGCAGCTTAGTGGTCCAGCAAGAGACCCAGTACTTC.